This T cell receptor (beta chain) was profiled in a study of T cell clonality in common variable immunodeficiency. The germline V and J ends were trimmed by 2 bases and 5 bases, with 12 bases remaining between them. The CDR3 runs 14 residues. The germline V gene encodes CDR1 SGHTA and CDR2 FQGTGA. Only in-frame clones appear in the TCRdb table, and some are missing; sequencing was by immunoSEQ multiplex PCR. The sample shows 50,000 to 65,000 clones, none of them appearing just once. This clone showed up many times. The read gets to within 3 residues of the CDR3 end, and the germline J gene fills in the rest.

This receptor was identified in a person between 18 and 75 years old in good health. This sequence joins TRBV7-3 and TRBJ1-1; TRBD1 is a possible D gene (5 bases). Sequencing was performed on peripheral blood mononuclear cells. The CDR3 DNA, read in part, is TGTGCCAGCAGCTTATCAGGCGAGGGGACTGAA. It codes for CASSLSGEGTE. The whole CDR3 reads CASSLSGEGTEAFF.